What follows are 15 T cell receptor beta chains derived from one specimen sequenced in a study of blood T cell repertoires in COVID-19. The protocol was immunoSEQ multiplex PCR, while the TCRdb copy is restricted to in-frame clones and leaves out a portion. The sample carries about 60,000 clones, around 88% recorded once. Sequences were obtained from peripheral blood. The receptors stem from a man aged 55 to 70 with acute or convalescent COVID-19.

V gene TRBV30 combines with J gene TRBJ2-3, with TRBD2 matching over 12 bases. Trimming took 7 bases from V and 3 from J; bases not matched to a gene: 23. CDR1 and CDR2 from the germline V gene are GTSNPN and SVGIG (reference sequence). The CDR3 contains 20 residues. CDR3 nucleotide sequence: TGTGCCTACGGCCGGGACAGGAGGAAGACTAGCGGGAGTCGGACAGATACGCAGTATTTT. Translation gives CAYGRDRRKTSGSRTDTQYF.

This clone came up a few times. The V gene is TRBV12-5, the J gene TRBJ1-1; 8 nucleotides agree with TRBD1. Germline CDR1 reads LGHNT; CDR2 reads FRNRAP. CDR3 length equals 16 residues. The junction had 7 bases not matched to a gene; V was cut back by 1 base and J by 3 bases. The CDR3 DNA is TGTGCTAGTGGTTTGGCACAGGGGGGGGCGGACACTGAAGCTTTCTTT. Amino acids: CASGLAQGGADTEAFF. Full variable domain (rest looked up from reference TRBV12-5 and TRBJ1-1): DARVTQTPRHKVTEMGQEVTMRCQPILGHNTVFWYRQTMMQGLELLAYFRNRAPLDDSGMPKDRFSAEMPDATLATLKIQPSEPRDSAVYFCASGLAQGGADTEAFFGQGTRLTVV.

The table lists this clone with a count of one. The chain links TRBV11-2 to TRBJ2-6, with a tentative D call TRBD2 (6 bases). The germline CDR1 and CDR2 sequences are SGHAT and FQNNGV. The CDR3 extends over 16 amino acids. V was shortened by 5 bases and J by 0 bases, with 11 bases between the two germline ends. CDR3 nucleotide sequence: TGTGCCAGCAGCCCCATGGGGGGCTCTGGGGCCAACGTCCTGACTTTC. This sequence encodes CASSPMGGSGANVLTF.

The chain employs TRBV18 and TRBJ2-1; TRBD2 matches at 8 bases. In germline, CDR1 is KGHSH, CDR2 LQKENI. V was pared by 0 bases and J by 3 bases, with 1 base of the junction left unmatched. This CDR3 comprises 15 residues. Here the CDR3 DNA reads TGTGCCAGCTCACCACCTAGCGGGAACTACAATGAGCAGTTCTTC. Translating it yields CASSPPSGNYNEQFF. The whole variable domain, filled in from reference TRBV18 and TRBJ2-1, reads NAGVMQNPRHLVRRRGQEARLRCSPMKGHSHVYWYRQLPEEGLKFMVYLQKENIIDESGMPKERFSAEFPKEGPSILRIQQVVRGDSAAYFCASSPPSGNYNEQFFGPGTRLTVL.

The chain employs TRBV29-1 and TRBJ2-2, with 9 bases fitting TRBD1. The CDR3 has 14 residues. Germline trimming cut 4 bases from V and 0 bases from J; bases unmatched to any gene: 0. In germline, CDR1 is SQVTM, CDR2 ANQGSEA. This chain's CDR3 is CSVGTGANTGELFF. The CDR3 coding sequence is TGCAGCGTTGGGACAGGGGCGAACACCGGGGAGCTGTTTTTT.

This clone was detected only once. The J gene is TRBJ1-1, the V gene TRBV30, with TRBD1 as a possible D gene (6 bases). The CDR3 has 14 amino acids. Germline CDR1 GTSNPN, CDR2 SVGIG (reference sequence). Trimming took off 5 bases at V and 1 base at J, with 14 bases between the two ends. The CDR3 coding sequence is TGTGCCTGGGGCTACCAGGACAGGAACACTGAAGCTTTCTTT. It yields the protein CAWGYQDRNTEAFF.

This chain links TRBV6-5 with TRBJ1-5; D not resolved. The germline V and J ends were trimmed by 6 bases and 3 bases, with 15 bases remaining between them. There are 15 residues in the CDR3. CDR1 is MNHEY and CDR2 is SVGAGI in the germline V gene. Here the CDR3 DNA reads TGTGCCAGCAGACCCTCGACGGAGAACAATCAGCCCCAGCATTTT. Residues: CASRPSTENNQPQHF.

A few counts support this clone. The chain uses TRBV19 and TRBJ1-5; no clear D. The CDR3 has 16 amino acids. Trimming took 1 base from V and 5 from J, leaving 15 bases between them. Germline V gives CDR1 LNHDA, CDR2 SQIVND (reference sequence). DNA of the CDR3: TGTGCCAGTAGTATAGGTCCTCCCCGGGAGCATCAGCCCCAGCATTTT. Translated, it gives CASSIGPPREHQPQHF. Full variable domain (rest looked up from reference TRBV19 and TRBJ1-5): DGGITQSPKYLFRKEGQNVTLSCEQNLNHDAMYWYRQDPGQGLRLIYYSQIVNDFQKGDIAEGYSVSREKKESFPLTVTSAQKNPTAFYLCASSIGPPREHQPQHFGDGTRLSIL.

The chain has TRBV28 and TRBJ1-3; no clear D. Trimming took off 6 bases at V and 4 bases at J, with 13 bases between the two ends. The germline V gene has CDR1 MDHEN and CDR2 SYDVKM. The CDR3 runs to 14 residues. The CDR3 protein is CASRTTSLGNTIYF. The CDR3 DNA follows: TGTGCCAGCAGAACGACAAGCCTAGGAAACACCATATATTTT.

As concerns this clone: The sample carries other DNA sequences with the same CDR3. The chain links TRBV9 to TRBJ2-2; 8 bases agree with TRBD2. With V trimmed by 0 bases and J by 6 bases, 13 bases remained unmatched. The germline CDR1 and CDR2 sequences are SGDLS and YYNGEE. CDR3 length equals 18 residues. CDR3 sequence reads: CASSVAYGAGVGAGELFF. Written as DNA, the CDR3 is TGTGCCAGCAGCGTAGCCTATGGAGCGGGAGTGGGTGCCGGGGAGCTGTTTTTT.

V gene TRBV15 combines with J gene TRBJ2-1, with 9 positions matching TRBD1. CDR3 size: 15 residues. CDR1 and CDR2 (germline): LNHNV, YYDKDF (reference sequence). The trim removed 7 bases at V and 3 bases at J, leaving 7 bases unmatched. As DNA, the CDR3 is TGTGCCACCAACTTAGACAGGGGGGGCTACAATGAGCAGTTCTTC. This codes for CATNLDRGGYNEQFF.

This clone was found once. As DNA, the CDR3 is TGCGCCAGCAGCCAAGTGGGGGGGACTGCTTATGGCTACACCTTC. Its protein product is CASSQVGGTAYGYTF. The gene calls are TRBV4-1 and TRBJ1-2; D may be TRBD1 (5 bases). This CDR3 is built from 15 residues. The germline CDR1 and CDR2 sequences are MGHRA and YSYEKL. Trimming took 1 base from V and 5 from J, leaving 14 bases between them.

The rearrangement joins TRBV29-1 to TRBJ1-2; no firm D call. V was shortened by 0 bases and J by 8 bases, with 7 bases between the two germline ends. Germline CDR1 is SQVTM and CDR2 is ANQGSEA. The CDR3 loop spans 11 amino acids. The chain's CDR3 is CSVEERGGYTF. The CDR3 DNA is TGCAGCGTTGAAGAACGCGGCGGCTACACCTTC.

This rearrangement joins TRBV4-1 to TRBJ2-1; D not certain. V was cut by 0 bases and J by 5 bases, with 8 bases left in between. Germline CDR1 reads MGHRA; CDR2 reads YSYEKL. The length of the CDR3 is 14 residues. The CDR3 sequence is CASSQDSSNNEQFF. The CDR3, as DNA: TGCGCCAGCAGCCAAGATTCCTCTAACAATGAGCAGTTCTTC.

V is TRBV18 and J is TRBJ1-2; D might be TRBD1 (6 bases). The CDR3 consists of 14 residues. Germline CDR1 KGHSH, CDR2 LQKENI. The V end lost 2 bases, the J end lost 2 bases, and 9 bases lay between the germline ends. This CDR3 reads CASSPSQGNYGYTF. CDR3 sequence (DNA): TGTGCCAGCTCACCAAGTCAGGGGAACTATGGCTACACCTTC.